The 21 T cell receptor beta chains below come from one sample, sequenced in a study of technical replicates of blood from four donors (dated by TCRdb to about 2017). The library relied on the immunoSEQ multiplex PCR assay. In its TCRdb copy, this immuneACCESS table keeps in-frame sequences only and misses some clones. Where compared with another copy, unresolved V genes explain less than half of these, and the others have no known cause. This sample comprises tens of thousands of clones, around 97% of them detected only once. The ten largest clones represent approximately 0.21% of the sample. The sequenced sample was T cells isolated from PBMCs. Source of these receptors: a human donor in good health.

This chain connects TRBV19 to TRBJ2-7; tentatively, D is TRBD1 (6 bases). The germline V gene encodes CDR1 LNHDA and CDR2 SQIVND (reference sequence). The V end lost 1 base, the J end lost 1 base, and 11 bases lay between the germline ends. This CDR3 has 15 amino acids. CDR3 in amino acids: CASSIGQGFSYEQYF. The CDR3 DNA follows: TGTGCCAGTAGTATAGGGCAGGGGTTTTCCTACGAGCAGTACTTC.

This chain uses TRBV27 with TRBJ2-7; 12 bases fit TRBD2. This CDR3 comprises 14 residues. The V segment lost 5 bases and the J segment 7 bases; nucleotides outside the gene matches: 6. Germline V lookup: CDR1 MNHEY, CDR2 SMNVEV (reference sequence). In DNA form, the CDR3 reads TGTGCCAGCAGTCCCCGACTAGCGGGGGATGAGCAGTACTTC. Encoded protein: CASSPRLAGDEQYF.

This chain uses TRBV6-6 with TRBJ2-5; possible D gene TRBD2, 6 bases. V lost 5 bases and J lost 4, with 14 bases in between. Per the germline V gene, CDR1 is MNHNY and CDR2 is SVGAGI (reference sequence). CDR3 size: 14 residues. The CDR3 loop is CASSPWGDLETQYF. The CDR3 DNA reads as TGTGCCAGCAGTCCCTGGGGGGACTTAGAGACCCAGTACTTC.

The rearrangement joins TRBV9 to TRBJ2-7, with 8 bases that match TRBD1. V dropped 2 bases and J dropped 0; count of bases not matched to a gene: 13. The CDR3 extends over 18 amino acids. Germline loops: CDR1 SGDLS, CDR2 YYNGEE. The CDR3 is CASSVGQGMISGSYEQYF. The CDR3 DNA reads as TGTGCCAGCAGCGTTGGACAGGGAATGATTTCGGGCTCCTACGAGCAGTACTTC.

This chain uses TRBV27 with TRBJ2-7; possibly TRBD1 for D (5 bases). V gave up 7 bases and J gave up 1 base, with 14 bases separating them. CDR1 is MNHEY and CDR2 is SMNVEV in the germline V gene (reference sequence). This CDR3 contains 14 residues. The CDR3 DNA reads TGTGCCAGCACTCTTAGGGGCGGATCCTACGAGCAGTACTTC. Its protein product is CASTLRGGSYEQYF.

The J gene is TRBJ2-5, the V gene TRBV2; 9 bases line up with TRBD2. CDR3 length: 13 residues. Germline CDR1 reads SNHLY; CDR2 reads FYNNEI. V trimming: 7 bases; J trimming: 1 base; junction bases outside the gene matches: 1. CDR3: CASIAGAQETQYF. The CDR3 bases are TGTGCCAGCATAGCGGGGGCCCAAGAGACCCAGTACTTC.

This chain links TRBV7-9 with TRBJ2-7; D may be TRBD2 (5 bases). CDR1 is SEHNR and CDR2 is FQNEAQ in the germline V gene (reference sequence). Trimming stripped 5 bases from V and 4 bases from J, with 12 bases between. The CDR3 is made up of 13 amino acids. This CDR3 reads CASSARVGYEQYF. CDR3 sequence (DNA): TGTGCCAGCAGCGCGCGGGTAGGGTACGAGCAGTACTTC. Looking up the rest from reference TRBV7-9 and TRBJ2-7 gives the full variable domain: DTGVSQNPRHKITKRGQNVTFRCDPISEHNRLYWYRQTLGQGPEFLTYFQNEAQLEKSRLLSDRFSAERPKGSFSTLEIQRTEQGDSAMYLCASSARVGYEQYFGPGTRLTVT.

The J gene is TRBJ2-1, the V gene TRBV7-8; 8 bases line up with TRBD2. CDR1 SGHVS and CDR2 FQNEAQ come from the germline V gene. Unmatched junction bases numbered 9, after V lost 7 bases and J lost 7 bases. The CDR3 consists of 14 residues. CDR3 amino acids: CASIRAGVENEQFF. The CDR3, as DNA: TGTGCCAGCATCCGAGCGGGGGTGGAGAATGAGCAGTTCTTC.

The chain uses TRBV12-5 and TRBJ2-7, with a weak D call TRBD2 (6 bases). Germline V gene data show CDR1 as LGHNT and CDR2 as FRNRAP. The V end lost 0 bases, the J end lost 3 bases, and 24 bases lay between the germline ends. This CDR3 has 19 amino acids. CDR3 region: CASGLVLGGRGHGRYEQYF. CDR3 coding DNA: TGTGCTAGTGGTTTGGTACTGGGGGGAAGGGGCCACGGGCGCTACGAGCAGTACTTC.

The genes are TRBV5-1 and TRBJ2-1; D is possibly TRBD2 (5 bases). V gave up 0 bases and J gave up 4 bases, with 11 bases separating them. This CDR3 is built from 15 residues. Germline V gene data show CDR1 as SGHRS and CDR2 as YFSETQ. CDR3: CASSLEGLAYNEQFF. CDR3 DNA sequence: TGCGCCAGCAGCTTGGAGGGCCTAGCTTACAATGAGCAGTTCTTC.

This chain uses TRBV10-1 with TRBJ2-7; D is possibly TRBD1 (5 bases). V gave up 10 bases and J gave up 3 bases, with 13 bases separating them. The CDR3 is 12 residues long. Germline CDR1 reads WNHNN; CDR2 reads SYGVQD (reference sequence). In DNA form, the CDR3 reads TGCGCCACCAACAGGTTTCGCTACGAGCAGTACTTC. It specifies CATNRFRYEQYF.

The chain has TRBV4-1 and TRBJ1-5; 7 nucleotides match TRBD1. The CDR3 is 16 amino acids. Unmatched junction bases numbered 7, after V lost 4 bases and J lost 1 base. In germline, CDR1 is MGHRA, CDR2 YSYEKL. CDR3 nucleotides: TGCGCCAGCAGCCGAGAGGGACAGCCAAGCAATCAGCCCCAGCATTTT. Its protein is CASSREGQPSNQPQHF.

The genes are TRBV6-5 and TRBJ2-7; D call uncertain. The CDR3 covers 12 residues. The germline V gene has CDR1 MNHEY and CDR2 SVGAGI. V dropped 6 bases and J dropped 6 bases, with 12 bases sitting between them. CDR3 in amino acids: CASRGSRIEQYF. CDR3 sequence (DNA): TGTGCCAGCAGGGGTTCTAGAATCGAGCAGTACTTC.

This chain uses TRBV28 with TRBJ2-7; D possibly corresponds to TRBD2 (6 bases). V lost 6 bases, J lost 1 base, and 13 bases lay in between. The length of the CDR3 is 14 residues. Germline V gene sequence: CDR1 MDHEN, CDR2 SYDVKM. The CDR3 sequence is CASRGGANSYEQYF. CDR3 sequence (DNA): TGTGCCAGCAGGGGGGGAGCGAATTCCTACGAGCAGTACTTC. The variable domain in full, completed from reference TRBV28 and TRBJ2-7, reads DVKVTQSSRYLVKRTGEKVFLECVQDMDHENMFWYRQDPGLGLRLIYFSYDVKMKEKGDIPEGYSVSREKKERFSLILESASTNQTSMYLCASRGGANSYEQYFGPGTRLTVT.

This sequence joins TRBV6-1 and TRBJ1-5; D is uncertain. CDR3 length equals 14 residues. The germline V and J ends were trimmed by 5 bases and 0 bases, with 8 bases remaining between them. Germline CDR1 reads MNHNS; CDR2 reads SASEGT. The CDR3 here is CASSISHSNQPQHF. The CDR3 region has the DNA TGTGCCAGCAGTATTTCCCATAGCAATCAGCCCCAGCATTTT.

The rearrangement uses TRBV19 and TRBJ1-4, with 7 bases matching TRBD1. This CDR3 has 15 amino acids. Trimming cost V 7 bases and J 5 bases; bases outside gene matches: 10. Germline CDR1 LNHDA, CDR2 SQIVND (reference sequence). The CDR3 nucleotides are TGTGCCAGTACCCCCACGGGACAGCAGAATGAAAAACTGTTTTTT. Amino acid sequence: CASTPTGQQNEKLFF.

This chain connects TRBV5-4 to TRBJ2-5, with D possibly matching TRBD2 (5 bases). CDR3 length: 13 residues. Trimming stripped 4 bases from V and 5 bases from J, with 12 bases between. Germline V CDR1 and CDR2: SGHNT, YYREEE (reference sequence). The CDR3 sequence: CASSRDTVETQYF. Written as DNA, the CDR3 is TGTGCCAGCAGCCGGGATACTGTGGAGACCCAGTACTTC. Full variable domain (missing parts from reference TRBV5-4 and TRBJ2-5): ETGVTQSPTHLIKTRGQQVTLRCSSQSGHNTVSWYQQALGQGPQFIFQYYREEENGRGNFPPRFSGLQFPNYSSELNVNALELDDSALYLCASSRDTVETQYFGPGTRLLVL.

The gene calls are TRBV15 and TRBJ2-7; 10 bases match TRBD1. The CDR3 runs 16 residues. CDR1 and CDR2 from the germline V gene are LNHNV and YYDKDF (reference sequence). Trimming cost V 1 base and J 3 bases; bases outside gene matches: 6. The CDR3 DNA follows: TGTGCCACCAGCAGAGCCGTTGGACAGGGGGTCTACGAGCAGTACTTC. This translates into CATSRAVGQGVYEQYF.

The chain links TRBV27 to TRBJ1-1, with 9 nucleotides matching TRBD1. This CDR3 comprises 15 residues. Germline V gene data show CDR1 as MNHEY and CDR2 as SMNVEV (reference sequence). V shed 3 bases and J 3 bases; nucleotides not matched to a gene: 5. The CDR3 is CASSLGDRDDTEAFF. Written as DNA, the CDR3 is TGTGCCAGCAGTTTGGGGGACAGGGATGACACTGAAGCTTTCTTT.

The J gene is TRBJ1-1, the V gene TRBV19; D uncertain. The CDR3 extends over 14 amino acids. Per germline, CDR1 LNHDA and CDR2 SQIVND (reference sequence). The V and J ends lost 8 bases and 1 base respectively, with 14 bases between them. CDR3: CASGEESWNTEAFF. CDR3 DNA: TGTGCCAGTGGGGAGGAGTCTTGGAACACTGAAGCTTTCTTT.

The J gene is TRBJ1-1, the V gene TRBV30; D remains ambiguous. Trimming stripped 4 bases from V and 1 base from J, with 13 bases between. Germline V gene sequence: CDR1 GTSNPN, CDR2 SVGIG (reference sequence). CDR3 size: 14 residues. CDR3 residues: CAWKAGRPNTEAFF. The CDR3 nucleotides are TGTGCCTGGAAGGCCGGCAGGCCGAACACTGAAGCTTTCTTT.